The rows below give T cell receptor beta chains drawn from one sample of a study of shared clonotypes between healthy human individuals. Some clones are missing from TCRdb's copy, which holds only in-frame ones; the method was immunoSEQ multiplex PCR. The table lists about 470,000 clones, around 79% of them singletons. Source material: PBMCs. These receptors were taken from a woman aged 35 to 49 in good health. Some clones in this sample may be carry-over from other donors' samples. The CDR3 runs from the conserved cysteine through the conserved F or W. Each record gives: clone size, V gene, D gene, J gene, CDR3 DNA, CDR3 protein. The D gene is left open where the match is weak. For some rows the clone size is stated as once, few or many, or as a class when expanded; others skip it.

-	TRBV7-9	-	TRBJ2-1	TGTGCCAGCAGCTCCCCGACCGGGGCGATCTACAATGAGCAGTTCTTC	CASSSPTGAIYNEQFF
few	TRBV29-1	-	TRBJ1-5	TGCAGCGTTGTTTATGGGTCAGGCAATCAGCCCCAGCATTTT	CSVVYGSGNQPQHF
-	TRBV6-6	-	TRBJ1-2	TGTGCCAGCAGTTACACTGATATGTTCTATGGCTACACCTTC	CASSYTDMFYGYTF
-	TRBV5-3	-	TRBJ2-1	TGTGCCAGAAGCTTGGCGGACCAGAATGAGCAGTTCTTC	CARSLADQNEQFF
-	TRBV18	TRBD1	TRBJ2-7	TGTGCCAGCTCCCCGGGACAGGGGGGGTCCTACGAGCAGTACTTC	CASSPGQGGSYEQYF
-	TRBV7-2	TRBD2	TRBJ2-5	TGTGCCAGCAGCCCTCGAGGGACTAGCCCTCAAGAGACCCAGTACTTC	CASSPRGTSPQETQYF
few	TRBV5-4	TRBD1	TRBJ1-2	TGTGCCAGCAGTCTGACAGGGGTTAACTATGGCTACACCTTC	CASSLTGVNYGYTF
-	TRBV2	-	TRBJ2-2	TGTGCCAGCAGTATACAGGGACGCACCGGGGAGCTGTTTTTT	CASSIQGRTGELFF
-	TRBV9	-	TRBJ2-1	TGTGCCAGCAGCGTAGGGGGGGTAAACAATGAGCAGTTCTTC	CASSVGGVNNEQFF
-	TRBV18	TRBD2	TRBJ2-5	TGTGCCAGCTCATCCGCACTAGCGGGAGTCCAGTACTTC	CASSSALAGVQYF
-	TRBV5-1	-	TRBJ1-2	TGCGCCAGCAGCTTGAAGGCAGGGCAGGACTATGGCTACACCTTC	CASSLKAGQDYGYTF
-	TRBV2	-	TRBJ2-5	TGTGCCAGCAGTGAAGGGGAGACCCAGTACTTC	CASSEGETQYF
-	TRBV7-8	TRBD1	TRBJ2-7	TGTGCCAGCAGCTTAGGGCGGGGACAGGGGGTCCACGAGCAGTACTTC	CASSLGRGQGVHEQYF
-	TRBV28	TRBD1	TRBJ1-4	TGTGCCAGCCGACGGACAGGGGCGAGTGAAAAACTGTTTTTT	CASRRTGASEKLFF
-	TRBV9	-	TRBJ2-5	TGTGCCAGCAGCGCGAGGGGTGGTGAGACCCAGTACTTC	CASSARGGETQYF
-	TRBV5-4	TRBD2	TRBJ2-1	TGTGCCAGCAGCCACAGACTAGCGGCCCATGAGCAGTTCTTC	CASSHRLAAHEQFF
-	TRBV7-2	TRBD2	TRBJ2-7	TGTGCCAGCAGCCCTAGACTAGCGGGAGGTTCCGAGCAGTACTTC	CASSPRLAGGSEQYF
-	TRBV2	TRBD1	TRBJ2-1	TGTGCCAGCAGCGAACTACCGGGACAGTCCTACAATGAGCAGTTCTTC	CASSELPGQSYNEQFF
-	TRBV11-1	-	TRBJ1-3	TGTGCCAGCAGCTTAGGCGGAGACACCATATATTTT	CASSLGGDTIYF
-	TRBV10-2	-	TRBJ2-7	TGCGCCAGCAGTGAAGGCACTTGGAACGAGCAGTACTTC	CASSEGTWNEQYF
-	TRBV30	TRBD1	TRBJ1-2	TGTGCCTGCAGGACAGGGTTCAACTATGGCTACACCTTC	CACRTGFNYGYTF
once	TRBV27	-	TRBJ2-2	TGTGCCAGCAGTTTAAGAGGTTCGAACACCGGGGAGCTGTTTTTT	CASSLRGSNTGELFF
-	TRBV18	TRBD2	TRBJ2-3	TGTGCCAGCTCGCTAAGGACTAGCGGGAGTGCCGGAGATACGCAGTATTTT	CASSLRTSGSAGDTQYF
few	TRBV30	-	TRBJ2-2	TGTGCCTGGAGTGTACCGGAGGACACCGGGGAGCTGTTTTTT	CAWSVPEDTGELFF
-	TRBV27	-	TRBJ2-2	TGTGCCAGCAGTTTATTTGGGGGTTCCGGGGAGCTGTTTTTT	CASSLFGGSGELFF
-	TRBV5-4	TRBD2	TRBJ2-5	TGTGCCAACAGCTTGGCCCTAGCGGAAGAGACCCAGTACTTC	CANSLALAEETQYF
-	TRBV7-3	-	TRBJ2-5	TGTGCCAGCAGCTTACGGAACCAAGAGACCCAGTACTTC	CASSLRNQETQYF
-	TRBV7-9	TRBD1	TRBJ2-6	TGTGCCAGCAGCGCCCTATCCGGGACAGGGCCTGGGGCCAACGTCCTGACTTTC	CASSALSGTGPGANVLTF
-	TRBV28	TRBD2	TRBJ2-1	TGTGCCAGCAGTTCGCCCGGGACTAGCGGGAGGTATGAGCAGTTCTTC	CASSSPGTSGRYEQFF
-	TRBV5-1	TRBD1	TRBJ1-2	TGCGCCAGCAGGATAGGGACAGGACTGGACTATGGCTACACCTTC	CASRIGTGLDYGYTF
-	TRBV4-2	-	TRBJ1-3	TGTGCCAGCAGCCAAGATCGGGTAGGGGTCTCTGGAAACACCATATATTTT	CASSQDRVGVSGNTIYF
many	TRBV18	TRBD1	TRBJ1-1	TGTGCCAGCTCAGAAGGGGGCTCGGACACTGAAGCTTTCTTT	CASSEGGSDTEAFF
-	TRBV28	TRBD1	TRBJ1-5	TGTGCCATACTAAAGGACAGGGTCAATCAGCCCCAGCATTTT	CAILKDRVNQPQHF
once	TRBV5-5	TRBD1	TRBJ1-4	TGTGCCAGCACAGGGACAGATTCTAATGAAAAACTGTTTTTT	CASTGTDSNEKLFF
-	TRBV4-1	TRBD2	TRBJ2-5	TGCGCCAGCAGCCAAGATCGGACTAGCGGACTACAAGAGACCCAGTACTTC	CASSQDRTSGLQETQYF
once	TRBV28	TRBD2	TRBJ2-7	TGTGCCAGCAGTCCCTGGACTAGCGGGAGCTACGAGCAGTACTTC	CASSPWTSGSYEQYF
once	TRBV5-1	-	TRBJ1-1	TGCGCCAGCAGCCGTACAGGGAGCAACACTGAAGCTTTCTTT	CASSRTGSNTEAFF
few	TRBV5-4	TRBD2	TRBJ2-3	TGTGCCAGCAGCTTGGGTGAACTAGCGGGTGCAGATACGCAGTATTTT	CASSLGELAGADTQYF
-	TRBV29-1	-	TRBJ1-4	TGCAGCGCCCACGCAGGGGCGTACGAAAAACTGTTTTTT	CSAHAGAYEKLFF
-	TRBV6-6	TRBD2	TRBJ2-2	TGTGCCAGCAGTTACCCGGCTAGCGGGAGCACCGGGGAGCTGTTTTTT	CASSYPASGSTGELFF
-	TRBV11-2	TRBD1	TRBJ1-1	TGTGCCAGCAGATCCGACAGGGGTAGGACTGAAGCTTTCTTT	CASRSDRGRTEAFF
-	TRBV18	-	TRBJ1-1	TGTGCCAGCTCATTTAGCCGGGACAACACTGAAGCTTTCTTT	CASSFSRDNTEAFF
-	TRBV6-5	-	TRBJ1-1	TGTGCCAGCAGTTACTCGAGATCCAGGGTGGGACCTGAAGCTTTCTTT	CASSYSRSRVGPEAFF
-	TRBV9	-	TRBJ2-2	TGTGCCAGCAGCGTCCCATCACAGGGCACCGGGGAGCTGTTTTTT	CASSVPSQGTGELFF
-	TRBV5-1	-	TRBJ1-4	TGCGCCAGCAGCTTGGAGGGGACAACTAATGAAAAACTGTTTTTT	CASSLEGTTNEKLFF
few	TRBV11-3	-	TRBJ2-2	TGTGCCAGCAGCCCCCCCCCAGGAATCGGCACCGGGGAGCTGTTTTTT	CASSPPPGIGTGELFF
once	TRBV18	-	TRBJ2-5	TGTGCCAGCTCACCGGGTTTAGAACAAGAGACCCAGTACTTC	CASSPGLEQETQYF
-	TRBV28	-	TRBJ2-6	TGTGCCAGCAGGTATAGCTCTGGGGCCAACGTCCTGACTTTC	CASRYSSGANVLTF
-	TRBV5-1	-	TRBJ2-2	TGCGCCAGCAGCTTTTCGGGATTGGGTACCGGGGAGCTGTTTTTT	CASSFSGLGTGELFF